Listed below are T cell receptor beta chains from one sample, sequenced in a study of blood T cell repertoires in COVID-19. The assay was immunoSEQ multiplex PCR, and TCRdb's table has in-frame clones only and misses some. This sample carries hundreds of thousands of clones, about 83% of them seen once, and the ten largest clones take roughly 1.3%. The sample taken for sequencing was peripheral blood. These receptors were collected from a woman in her thirties with COVID-19, enrolled during active disease. Both conserved end residues are part of each CDR3. Fields, in order: J gene, V gene, CDR3 protein.

TRBJ1-2	TRBV6-4	CASSDIRGSVGYTF
TRBJ2-7	TRBV28	CASSRLPAYEQYF
TRBJ1-2	TRBV5-1	CASSLTGASYGYTF
TRBJ2-1	TRBV9	CASSVGRPTTQLRNEQFF
TRBJ1-1	TRBV11-3	CASSFGQGGTEAFF
TRBJ1-5	TRBV5-4	CASSGGVDQPQHF
TRBJ1-2	TRBV7-2	CASRQQQGGGYTF
TRBJ1-4	TRBV5-5	CASSLGGNEKLFF
TRBJ1-2	TRBV19	CASSMGPDYGYTF
TRBJ1-2	TRBV28	CASSLGLGYTF
TRBJ2-7	TRBV5-4	CASSLVAQGGNEQYF
TRBJ2-7	TRBV12-3/TRBV12-4	CASSPYTYEQYF
TRBJ1-2	TRBV4-2	CASSQDGRNYGYTF
TRBJ2-1	TRBV5-1	CASSAGPGNEQFF
TRBJ2-7	TRBV6-6	CASSGTAGTYEQYF
TRBJ1-2	TRBV5-8	CASSLSGQGLFDGYTF
TRBJ1-4	TRBV5-5	CASSAGQFLEGEKLFF
TRBJ2-2	TRBV6-5	CASTPHTNTGELFF
TRBJ1-3	TRBV6-1	CASSEPGAAGNTIYF
TRBJ2-3	TRBV5-1	CASSFGTSGGTDTQYF
TRBJ2-7	TRBV11-1	CASSLSRGEQYF
TRBJ2-7	TRBV7-9	CASSSRSSGAYEQYF
TRBJ2-5	TRBV3-1/TRBV3-2	CASSPDREGTQYF
TRBJ1-2	TRBV9	CASALGSLVNYGYTF
TRBJ2-1	TRBV5-4	CASSLDRGPEQFF